Following are 30 T cell receptor beta chains from one sample sequenced in a study of cytomegalovirus exposure and HLA in healthy donors. The PCR ran on 60 Vbeta and 13 Jbeta primers. Assay: immunoSEQ multiplex PCR; the TCRdb copy retains only in-frame clones and omits some. The sample shows some 89,000 clones, 81% of them seen only once. The specimen sequenced was PBMCs. The receptors come from a woman aged 25 to 39 in good health and CMV-seronegative.

Regarding this clone: Other DNA variants within this sample encode the same CDR3. The chain uses TRBV4-1 and TRBJ2-7; D is possibly TRBD1 (6 bases). Germline CDR1 MGHRA, CDR2 YSYEKL. The V end lost 1 base, the J end lost 5 bases, and 15 bases lay between the germline ends. The CDR3 covers 15 residues. This chain's CDR3 is CASSQGPQGRNEQYF. CDR3 coding DNA: TGCGCCAGCAGCCAAGGACCTCAGGGGCGAAACGAGCAGTACTTC.

The rearrangement uses TRBV5-1 and TRBJ1-1; D gene ambiguous. The germline gives CDR1 SGHRS, CDR2 YFSETQ. V was shortened by 7 bases and J by 5 bases, with 18 bases between the two germline ends. The CDR3 extends over 14 amino acids. CDR3 in amino acids: CASGPGPGGTEAFF. Written as DNA, the CDR3 is TGCGCCAGCGGTCCGGGTCCTGGCGGAACTGAAGCTTTCTTT.

The chain is built from TRBV19 and TRBJ2-2; D may be TRBD1 (5 bases). This CDR3 has 16 residues. The germline CDR1 and CDR2 sequences are LNHDA and SQIVND (reference sequence). Trimming pared 2 bases from V and 4 bases from J, leaving 14 bases between. For the CDR3, the DNA is TGTGCCAGTAGTATATTGAGTCAGGGAAGCACCGGGGAGCTGTTTTTT. It translates to CASSILSQGSTGELFF.

V and J are TRBV9 and TRBJ1-3, with a weak D call TRBD1 (5 bases). The CDR3 contains 17 residues. Trimming stripped 0 bases from V and 0 bases from J, with 13 bases between. From germline, CDR1 is SGDLS and CDR2 YYNGEE. This CDR3 reads CASSVGDHRSSGNTIYF. The CDR3 region has the DNA TGTGCCAGCAGCGTAGGGGATCACAGGAGCTCTGGAAACACCATATATTTT.

This clone was seen a single time. The rearrangement uses TRBV9 and TRBJ2-3; 9 bases align to TRBD2. V trimming: 1 base; J trimming: 1 base; junction bases outside the gene matches: 4. Germline CDR1 reads SGDLS; CDR2 reads YYNGEE. The CDR3 sequence is 16 residues long. CDR3 region: CASSVYSGSGTDTQYF. The CDR3, as DNA: TGTGCCAGCAGCGTATATAGCGGGAGCGGCACAGATACGCAGTATTTT.

The rearrangement uses TRBV7-6 and TRBJ2-3, with 7 bases lining up with TRBD2. Per the germline V gene, CDR1 is SGHVS and CDR2 is FNYEAQ. Losses at the gene ends were 2 bases for V and 3 bases for J; bases not matched to a gene: 8. The CDR3 runs to 16 residues. In nucleotides, the CDR3 is TGTGCCAGCAGCTTAATCGCGGGAGCGGCGACAGATACGCAGTATTTT. It is translated as CASSLIAGAATDTQYF.

V is TRBV5-1 and J is TRBJ1-2, with no clear D. The CDR3 contains 13 residues. Germline V CDR1 and CDR2: SGHRS, YFSETQ. The V and J ends lost 4 bases and 5 bases respectively, with 12 bases between them. In DNA, the CDR3 is TGCGCCAGCAGCCCCCGCGGGGAATATGGCTACACCTTC. It is translated as CASSPRGEYGYTF.

J is TRBJ2-1 and V is TRBV13, with a weak D call TRBD1 (7 bases). Germline values: CDR1 PRHDT, CDR2 FYEKMQ (reference sequence). The CDR3 length is 17 residues. Trimming shortened V by 6 bases and J by 4 bases, and 22 bases separated the two germline ends. The CDR3 region is CASRDRQGKGGYNEQFF. In DNA form, the CDR3 reads TGTGCCAGCAGAGATAGACAGGGCAAGGGGGGATACAATGAGCAGTTCTTC.

The chain has TRBV5-1 and TRBJ1-2; D is undetermined. The germline V gene encodes CDR1 SGHRS and CDR2 YFSETQ. The V end lost 7 bases, the J end lost 7 bases, and 17 bases lay between the germline ends. The CDR3 is 13 amino acids. The CDR3 loop is CASALFRGIGYTF. In DNA, the CDR3 is TGCGCCAGCGCTCTCTTTCGGGGTATTGGCTACACCTTC.

DNA for the CDR3: TGTGCCACCAGCAGAGAAATTAGTAGCGGGAGGGCCGGGGCCGGGGAGCTGTTTTTT. As protein: CATSREISSGRAGAGELFF. The J gene is TRBJ2-2, the V gene TRBV15; 11 nucleotides agree with TRBD2. V was clipped by 0 bases and J by 6 bases; unmatched bases: 12. This CDR3 has 19 residues. From germline, CDR1 is LNHNV and CDR2 YYDKDF (reference sequence).

This chain joins TRBV7-8 and TRBJ1-2; TRBD1 agrees at 7 bases. CDR1 is SGHVS, CDR2 FQNEAQ, per germline. The CDR3 is 14 residues long. V lost 4 bases and J lost 4; bases outside the gene matches: 6. In DNA form, the CDR3 reads TGTGCCAGCAGCTCGGACAGGACACTCTATGGCTACACCTTC. Its protein is CASSSDRTLYGYTF.

This clone was picked up one time. This chain connects TRBV28 to TRBJ2-7, with a tentative D call TRBD2 (6 bases). The V gene's germline CDR1 is MDHEN and CDR2 SYDVKM. The CDR3 extends over 16 amino acids. Deletions cut 3 bases from V and 0 bases from J, with 15 bases between. CDR3 in DNA: TGTGCCAGCAGTTTGAGTACGGGAGCGGGCTCCTACGAGCAGTACTTC. Encoded protein: CASSLSTGAGSYEQYF.

This clone has only a few counts. The chain links TRBV4-2 to TRBJ2-1, with 9 bases aligning to TRBD2. V was pared by 4 bases and J by 2 bases, with 12 bases of the junction left unmatched. The CDR3 runs to 18 residues. Germline-derived CDR1 and CDR2 are LGHNA and YNFKEQ. CDR3 DNA sequence: TGTGCCAGCAGCCTCACCCAATTAGCGGGGGACACCTACAATGAGCAGTTCTTC. It codes for CASSLTQLAGDTYNEQFF.

CDR3 loop: CASSVDASGRQETQYF. The CDR3 nucleotides read TGTGCCAGCAGCGTAGATGCGAGCGGGAGGCAAGAGACCCAGTACTTC. The rearrangement joins TRBV9 to TRBJ2-5, with 9 bases aligning to TRBD2. The trim removed 0 bases at V and 2 bases at J, leaving 5 bases unmatched. Germline V gives CDR1 SGDLS, CDR2 YYNGEE. This CDR3 has 16 amino acids.

The V call is TRBV5-6, the J call TRBJ1-6, with a possible D match to TRBD1 (5 bases). Trimming took 7 bases from V and 5 from J, leaving 10 bases between them. Germline CDR1 is SGHDT and CDR2 is YYEEEE. The CDR3 spans 13 residues. CDR3: CASRTLNNSPLHF. CDR3 DNA sequence: TGTGCCAGCCGGACATTGAATAATTCACCCCTCCACTTT. The full variable domain, its missing parts supplied by reference TRBV5-6 and TRBJ1-6, is DAGVTQSPTHLIKTRGQQVTLRCSPKSGHDTVSWYQQALGQGPQFIFQYYEEEERQRGNFPDRFSGHQFPNYSSELNVNALLLGDSALYLCASRTLNNSPLHFGNGTRLTVT.

This chain links TRBV28 with TRBJ2-5; D unresolved. In germline, CDR1 is MDHEN, CDR2 SYDVKM. V was cut by 3 bases and J by 2 bases, with 7 bases left in between. The CDR3 consists of 13 residues. This chain's CDR3 is CASSFPVQETQYF. CDR3 in DNA: TGTGCCAGCAGTTTCCCTGTTCAAGAGACCCAGTACTTC.

The chain is built from TRBV28 and TRBJ1-2; D may be TRBD1 (6 bases). This CDR3 contains 15 residues. Germline V gene sequence: CDR1 MDHEN, CDR2 SYDVKM. Deletions cut 3 bases from V and 5 bases from J, with 16 bases between. Here the CDR3 reads CASSLWDMSRYGYTF. The DNA for the CDR3 is TGTGCCAGCAGTTTGTGGGACATGTCTCGTTATGGCTACACCTTC.

This chain links TRBV6-1 with TRBJ1-6, with a possible D match to TRBD1 (6 bases). The CDR3 has 14 amino acids. Deletions cut 6 bases from V and 5 bases from J, with 11 bases between. CDR1 and CDR2 from the germline V gene are MNHNS and SASEGT. The CDR3 protein is CASSFRGNNSPLHF. In nucleotides, the CDR3 is TGTGCCAGCAGCTTCAGGGGCAATAATTCACCCCTCCACTTT.

The V call is TRBV28, the J call TRBJ1-5, with D tentatively TRBD1 (5 bases). Germline values: CDR1 MDHEN, CDR2 SYDVKM. The CDR3 consists of 18 residues. V lost 3 bases and J lost 0, with 18 bases in between. DNA for the CDR3: TGTGCCAGCAGTTTTGCCCCCGGGCAGGGCTATAGCAATCAGCCCCAGCATTTT. Translating gives CASSFAPGQGYSNQPQHF.

The chain couples TRBV28 to TRBJ1-5; 10 bases agree with TRBD1. Germline trimming cut 8 bases from V and 0 bases from J; bases unmatched to any gene: 10. The CDR3 runs 17 residues. Germline-derived CDR1 and CDR2 are MDHEN and SYDVKM. The CDR3 protein is CASGHDRGPVSNQPQHF. CDR3 coding DNA: TGTGCCAGCGGCCACGACAGGGGGCCCGTTAGCAATCAGCCCCAGCATTTT.

CDR3 protein: CASSGGGASYEQYF. The CDR3 DNA reads as TGTGCCAGCAGTGGAGGCGGGGCCTCCTACGAGCAGTACTTC. The rearrangement links TRBV2 to TRBJ2-5, with a possible D match to TRBD2 (6 bases). The J call may not be correct, given that the DNA end is closer to TRBJ2-7. The CDR3 covers 14 residues. Per germline, CDR1 SNHLY and CDR2 FYNNEI.

This sequence joins TRBV10-3 and TRBJ1-1, with D hard to call. The CDR3 consists of 15 residues. Germline CDR1 reads ENHRY; CDR2 reads SYGVKD. V was pared by 6 bases and J by 4 bases, with 18 bases between. Here the CDR3 DNA reads TGTGCCATCAGGACCCCGGAGGGATTAGGCACTGAAGCTTTCTTT. Protein product: CAIRTPEGLGTEAFF.

This chain joins TRBV28 and TRBJ2-7; D gene unclear. This CDR3 has 15 residues. Germline values: CDR1 MDHEN, CDR2 SYDVKM. Trimming stripped 2 bases from V and 2 bases from J, with 13 bases between. CDR3 in DNA: TGTGCCAGCAGTTTAGTGGGCAGGCCGACCTACGAGCAGTACTTC. Translation: CASSLVGRPTYEQYF.

The V gene is TRBV6-5, the J gene TRBJ2-7; the D gene is possibly TRBD1 (5 bases). Deletions cut 6 bases from V and 2 bases from J, with 11 bases between. The V gene's germline CDR1 is MNHEY and CDR2 SVGAGI. CDR3 length: 13 amino acids. CDR3 in DNA: TGTGCCAGCAGACCGACAGCAACCTACGAGCAGTACTTC. Protein product: CASRPTATYEQYF.

The V call is TRBV6-5, the J call TRBJ2-3, with D unresolved. CDR1 is MNHEY and CDR2 is SVGAGI in the germline V gene. The CDR3 covers 12 residues. V gave up 5 bases and J gave up 5 bases, with 8 bases separating them. CDR3 amino acids: CASSPQKDTQYF. The CDR3 DNA follows: TGTGCCAGCAGTCCCCAAAAAGATACGCAGTATTTT.

The chain combines TRBV28 with TRBJ1-2, with a tentative D call TRBD1 (5 bases). Germline CDR1 reads MDHEN; CDR2 reads SYDVKM. The V and J ends lost 3 bases and 5 bases respectively, with 16 bases between them. There are 15 residues in the CDR3. CDR3 in DNA: TGTGCCAGCAGTTTTACAGGCCGGGGGGGGTATGGCTACACCTTC. This encodes CASSFTGRGGYGYTF.

This clone was seen more than once but under ten times. The CDR3 DNA follows: TGTGCCACCAGCTTGAGGGAGGTCCTTGAAGATACGCAGTATTTT. This codes for CATSLREVLEDTQYF. The genes are TRBV15 and TRBJ2-3; tentatively, D is TRBD2 (6 bases). The V and J ends lost 5 bases and 5 bases respectively, with 17 bases between them. From germline, CDR1 is LNHNV and CDR2 YYDKDF (reference sequence). The CDR3 sequence is 15 residues long.

This rearrangement joins TRBV19 to TRBJ2-2, with D possibly matching TRBD1 (6 bases). Germline V gene data show CDR1 as LNHDA and CDR2 as SQIVND (reference sequence). This CDR3 spans 17 amino acids. Trimming shortened V by 5 bases and J by 3 bases, and 19 bases separated the two germline ends. The CDR3 DNA reads TGTGCCAGTAGTTCCCCGGTAACCGGGACATACACCGGGGAGCTGTTTTTT. Protein product: CASSSPVTGTYTGELFF. The variable domain in full, completed from reference TRBV19 and TRBJ2-2, reads DGGITQSPKYLFRKEGQNVTLSCEQNLNHDAMYWYRQDPGQGLRLIYYSQIVNDFQKGDIAEGYSVSREKKESFPLTVTSAQKNPTAFYLCASSSPVTGTYTGELFFGEGSRLTVL.

As to this clone: Compared with germline, one end of the junction differs, possibly owing to a read error. The J gene is TRBJ2-5, the V gene TRBV5-1; D call uncertain. Germline V gives CDR1 SGHRS, CDR2 YFSETQ. This CDR3 region has 12 residues. The DNA for the CDR3 is TGCGCCAGCAGCCCTAGTGTAGAGGCCCAGTACTTC. Amino acids: CASSPSVEAQYF. Using reference TRBV5-1 and TRBJ2-5 for the parts outside the CDR3, the full variable domain is KAGVTQTPRYLIKTRGQQVTLSCSPISGHRSVSWYQQTPGQGLQFLFEYFSETQRNKGNFPGRFSGRQFSNSRSEMNVSTLELGDSALYLCASSPSVEAQYFGPGTRLLVL.

The rearrangement joins TRBV28 to TRBJ2-7; TRBD2 might be the D (6 bases). Germline V gene sequence: CDR1 MDHEN, CDR2 SYDVKM. The length of the CDR3 is 13 residues. The ends were cut back, 3 bases at V and 3 bases at J, with 9 bases in the middle. The CDR3 coding sequence is TGTGCCAGCAGTTTTGGCGGGAACTACGAGCAGTACTTC. It yields the protein CASSFGGNYEQYF.